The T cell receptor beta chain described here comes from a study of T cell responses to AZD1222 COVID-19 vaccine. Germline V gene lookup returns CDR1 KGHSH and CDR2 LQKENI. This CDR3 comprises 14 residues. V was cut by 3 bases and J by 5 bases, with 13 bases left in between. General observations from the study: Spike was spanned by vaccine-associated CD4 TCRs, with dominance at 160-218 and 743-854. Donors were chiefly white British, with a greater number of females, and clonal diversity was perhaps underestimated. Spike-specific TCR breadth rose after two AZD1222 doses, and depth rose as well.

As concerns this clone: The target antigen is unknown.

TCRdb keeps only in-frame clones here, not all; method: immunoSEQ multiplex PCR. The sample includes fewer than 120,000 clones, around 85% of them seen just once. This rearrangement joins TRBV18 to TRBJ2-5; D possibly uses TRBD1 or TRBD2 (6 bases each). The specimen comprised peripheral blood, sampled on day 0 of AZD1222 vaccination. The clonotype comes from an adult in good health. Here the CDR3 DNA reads TGTGCCAGCTCACCCACCGGGGGCGGGGAGACCCAGTACTTC. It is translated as CASSPTGGGETQYF.